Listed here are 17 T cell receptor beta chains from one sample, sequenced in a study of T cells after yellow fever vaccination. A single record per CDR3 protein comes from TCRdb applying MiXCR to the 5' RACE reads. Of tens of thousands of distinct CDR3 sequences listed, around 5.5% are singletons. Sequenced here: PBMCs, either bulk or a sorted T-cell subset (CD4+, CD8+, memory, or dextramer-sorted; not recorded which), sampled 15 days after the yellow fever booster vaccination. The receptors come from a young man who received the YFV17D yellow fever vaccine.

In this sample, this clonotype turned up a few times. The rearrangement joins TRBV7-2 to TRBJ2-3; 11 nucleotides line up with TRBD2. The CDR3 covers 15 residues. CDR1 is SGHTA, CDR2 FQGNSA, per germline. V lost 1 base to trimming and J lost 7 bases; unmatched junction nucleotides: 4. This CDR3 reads CASSLGGTSGNTQYF. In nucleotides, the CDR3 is TGTGCCAGCAGCTTAGGAGGGACTAGCGGTAATACGCAGTATTTT.

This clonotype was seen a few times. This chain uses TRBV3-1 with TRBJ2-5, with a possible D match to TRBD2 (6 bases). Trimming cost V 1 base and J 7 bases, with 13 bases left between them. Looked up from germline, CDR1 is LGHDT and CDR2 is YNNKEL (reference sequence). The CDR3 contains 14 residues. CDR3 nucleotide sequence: TGTGCCAGCAGCCAAGGCGGCGGGGCGGGGACCCAGTACTTC. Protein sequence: CASSQGGGAGTQYF.

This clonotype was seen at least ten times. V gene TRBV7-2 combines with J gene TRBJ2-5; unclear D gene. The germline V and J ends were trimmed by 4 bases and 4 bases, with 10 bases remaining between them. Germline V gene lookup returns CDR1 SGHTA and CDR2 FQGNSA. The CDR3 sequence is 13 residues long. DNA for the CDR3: TGTGCCAGCAGCTCGGCCTCGGGAGAGACCCAGTACTTC. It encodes CASSSASGETQYF.

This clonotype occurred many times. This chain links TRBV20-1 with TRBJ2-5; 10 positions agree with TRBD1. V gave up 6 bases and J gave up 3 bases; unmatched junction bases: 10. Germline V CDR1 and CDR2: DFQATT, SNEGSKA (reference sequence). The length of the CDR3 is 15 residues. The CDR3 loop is CSAIDRGRAKETQYF. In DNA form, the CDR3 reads TGCAGTGCCATTGACAGGGGGCGAGCGAAAGAGACCCAGTACTTC.

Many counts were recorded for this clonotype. CDR3 in DNA: TGTGCCAGGGGAGGGAACACCGGGGAGCTGTTTTTT. Residues: CARGGNTGELFF. The J gene is TRBJ2-2, the V gene TRBV2, with D perhaps matching TRBD2 (6 bases). The germline gives CDR1 SNHLY, CDR2 FYNNEI. The CDR3 is made up of 12 amino acids. V lost 9 bases and J 1 base, leaving 6 bases between the germline ends.

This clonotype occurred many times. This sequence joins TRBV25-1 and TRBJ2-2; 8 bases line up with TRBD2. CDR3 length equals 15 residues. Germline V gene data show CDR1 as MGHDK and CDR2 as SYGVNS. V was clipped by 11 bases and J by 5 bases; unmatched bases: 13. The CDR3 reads CAASGEREMTGELFF. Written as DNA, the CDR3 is TGTGCCGCAAGTGGAGAGCGGGAGATGACCGGGGAGCTGTTTTTT.

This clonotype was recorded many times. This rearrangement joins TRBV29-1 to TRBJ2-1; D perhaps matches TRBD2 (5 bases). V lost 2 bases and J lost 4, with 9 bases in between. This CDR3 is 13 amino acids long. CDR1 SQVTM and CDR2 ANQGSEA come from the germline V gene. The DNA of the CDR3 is TGCAGCGTTGAACTAGCCCGATACAATGAGCAGTTCTTC. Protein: CSVELARYNEQFF.

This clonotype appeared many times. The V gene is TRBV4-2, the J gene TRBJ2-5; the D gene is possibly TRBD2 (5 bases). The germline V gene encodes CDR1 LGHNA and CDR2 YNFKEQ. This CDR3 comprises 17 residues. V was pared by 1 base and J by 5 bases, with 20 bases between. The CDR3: CASSQGLSGAAQETQYF. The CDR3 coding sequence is TGTGCCAGCAGCCAAGGTCTGTCCGGAGCGGCTCAGGAGACCCAGTACTTC.

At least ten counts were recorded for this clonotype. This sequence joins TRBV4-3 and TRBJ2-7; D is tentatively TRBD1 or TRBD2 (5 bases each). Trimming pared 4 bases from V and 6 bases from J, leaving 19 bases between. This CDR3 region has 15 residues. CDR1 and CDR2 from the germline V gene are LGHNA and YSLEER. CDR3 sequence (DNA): TGCGCCAGCAGCCGAGAGCGTCAAGAGGGGCTCGAGCAGTACTTC. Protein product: CASSRERQEGLEQYF.

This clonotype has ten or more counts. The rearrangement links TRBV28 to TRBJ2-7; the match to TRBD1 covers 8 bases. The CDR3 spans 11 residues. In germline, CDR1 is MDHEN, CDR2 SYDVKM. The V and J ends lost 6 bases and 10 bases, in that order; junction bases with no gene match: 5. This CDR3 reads CASSQGQGQYF. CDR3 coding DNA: TGTGCCAGCAGCCAAGGACAGGGCCAGTACTTC.

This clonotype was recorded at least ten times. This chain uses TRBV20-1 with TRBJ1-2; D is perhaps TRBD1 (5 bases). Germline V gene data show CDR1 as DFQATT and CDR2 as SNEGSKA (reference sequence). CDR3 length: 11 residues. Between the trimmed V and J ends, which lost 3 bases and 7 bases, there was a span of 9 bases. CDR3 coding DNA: TGCAGTGCTAGTTCAGGGACTGGCTACACCTTC. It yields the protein CSASSGTGYTF.

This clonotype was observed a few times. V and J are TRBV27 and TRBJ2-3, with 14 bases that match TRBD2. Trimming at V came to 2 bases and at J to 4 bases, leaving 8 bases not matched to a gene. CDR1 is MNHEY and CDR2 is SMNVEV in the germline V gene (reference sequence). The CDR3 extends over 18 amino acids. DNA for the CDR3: TGTGCCAGCAGTTTACCCGGGACTAGCGGGAGTTTGGCAGATACGCAGTATTTT. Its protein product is CASSLPGTSGSLADTQYF.

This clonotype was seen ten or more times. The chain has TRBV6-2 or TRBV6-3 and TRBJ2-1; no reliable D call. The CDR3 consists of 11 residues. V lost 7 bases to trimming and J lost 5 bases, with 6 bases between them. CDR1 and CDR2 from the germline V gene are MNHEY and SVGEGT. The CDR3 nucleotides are TGTGCCAGCATCTACAACAATGAGCAGTTCTTC. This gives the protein CASIYNNEQFF.

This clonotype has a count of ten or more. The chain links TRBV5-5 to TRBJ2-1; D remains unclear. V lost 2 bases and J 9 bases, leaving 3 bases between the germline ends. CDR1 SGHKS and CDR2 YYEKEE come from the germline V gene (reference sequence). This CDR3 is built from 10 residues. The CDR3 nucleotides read TGTGCCAGCAGCTTCGCTGAGCAGTTCTTC. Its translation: CASSFAEQFF.

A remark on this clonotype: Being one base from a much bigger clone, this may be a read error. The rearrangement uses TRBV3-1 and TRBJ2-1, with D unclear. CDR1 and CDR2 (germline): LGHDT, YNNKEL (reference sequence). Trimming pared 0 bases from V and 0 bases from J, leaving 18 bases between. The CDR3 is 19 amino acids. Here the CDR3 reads CASSQDVQCEDSSYNEQFF. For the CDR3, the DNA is TGTGCCAGCAGCCAAGATGTTCAGTGTGAGGATAGCTCCTACAATGAGCAGTTCTTC.

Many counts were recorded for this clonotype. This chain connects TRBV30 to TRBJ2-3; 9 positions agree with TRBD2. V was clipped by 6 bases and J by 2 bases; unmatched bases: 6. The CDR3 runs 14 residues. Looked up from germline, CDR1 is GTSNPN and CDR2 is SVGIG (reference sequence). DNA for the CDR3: TGTGCCTGCGCGGGAGGGCTCGTCACAGATACGCAGTATTTT. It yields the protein CACAGGLVTDTQYF.

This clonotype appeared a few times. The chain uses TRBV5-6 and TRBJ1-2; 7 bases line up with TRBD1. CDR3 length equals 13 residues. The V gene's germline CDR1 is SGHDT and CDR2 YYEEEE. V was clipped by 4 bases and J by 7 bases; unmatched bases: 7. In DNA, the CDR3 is TGTGCCAGCAGCCAACGTACAGGGGTTGGCTACACCTTC. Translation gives CASSQRTGVGYTF.